These 15 T cell receptor beta chains were all obtained from the same sample, sequenced in a study of blood T cell repertoires in COVID-19. Some clones are missing from TCRdb's copy, which holds only in-frame ones; the method was immunoSEQ multiplex PCR. The profile shows about 71,000 clones, about nine tenths of them singletons. Sequenced: peripheral blood. These receptors all stem from a man aged 30 to 45 with acute or convalescent COVID-19.

This clone was seen just once. The rearrangement joins TRBV18 to TRBJ2-1, with D possibly being TRBD2 (6 bases). CDR3 length: 14 amino acids. Per the germline V gene, CDR1 is KGHSH and CDR2 is LQKENI. Trimming took 0 bases from V and 8 from J, leaving 11 bases between them. The CDR3 loop is CASSPPGGVYEQFF. DNA for the CDR3: TGTGCCAGCTCACCACCCGGCGGGGTATATGAGCAGTTCTTC.

The J gene is TRBJ1-4, the V gene TRBV3-1 (or the pseudogene TRBV3-2); 7 nucleotides match TRBD1. CDR3 length: 16 residues. Germline trimming cut 4 bases from V and 7 bases from J; bases unmatched to any gene: 12. Germline V gene sequence: CDR1 LGHDT, CDR2 YNNKEL (reference sequence). CDR3 loop: CASSPGQRQGGEKLFF. DNA of the CDR3: TGTGCCAGCAGCCCAGGCCAGCGGCAGGGGGGTGAAAAACTGTTTTTT.

This clone was counted between two and nine times. The rearrangement joins TRBV9 to TRBJ1-6, with a tentative D call TRBD1 (5 bases). Between the trimmed V and J ends, which lost 6 bases and 7 bases, there was a span of 14 bases. Per germline, CDR1 SGDLS and CDR2 YYNGEE. The CDR3 totals 14 residues. The DNA of the CDR3 is TGTGCCAGCACGGGCGGGACGCAAAATTCACCCCTCCACTTT. Translation gives CASTGGTQNSPLHF.

The chain employs TRBV7-3 and TRBJ2-5; 8 bases are shared with TRBD2. V dropped 9 bases and J dropped 5; count of bases not matched to a gene: 8. CDR3 size: 13 residues. CDR1 is SGHTA and CDR2 is FQGTGA in the germline V gene. CDR3 bases: TGTGCCAGTTCCCCAGCGGGGGTGGAGACCCAGTACTTC. As protein: CASSPAGVETQYF.

The V gene is TRBV6-6, the J gene TRBJ1-2; 7 bases align to TRBD1. The CDR3 contains 13 residues. Germline V lookup: CDR1 MNHNY, CDR2 SVGAGI (reference sequence). V dropped 6 bases and J dropped 8; count of bases not matched to a gene: 9. The CDR3 protein is CASSATGRRGYTF. As DNA, the CDR3 is TGTGCCAGCAGCGCGACAGGGCGTAGGGGCTACACCTTC.

The V call is TRBV2, the J call TRBJ2-2; 9 bases agree with TRBD1. J was trimmed by 0 bases and V by 6 bases; bases with no gene match: 2. Germline assignment: CDR1 SNHLY and CDR2 FYNNEI. The CDR3 is 15 amino acids. The CDR3 reads CASRTGGTNTGELFF. The CDR3 DNA is TGTGCCAGCAGAACAGGGGGCACGAACACCGGGGAGCTGTTTTTT.

The CDR3 DNA sequence: TGTGCCAGCAGTGGGACGAGCGGGGTGGGCATTCAGTACTTC. Amino acids: CASSGTSGVGIQYF. This chain links TRBV25-1 with TRBJ2-4, with 7 bases matching TRBD2. V was pared by 4 bases and J by 9 bases, with 9 bases of the junction left unmatched. This CDR3 is 14 amino acids long. Germline assignment: CDR1 MGHDK and CDR2 SYGVNS.

Only a few counts were recorded for this clone. The chain couples TRBV27 to TRBJ1-2, with a tentative D call TRBD1 (5 bases). V shed 2 bases and J shed 5 bases, with 15 bases lying between them. The CDR3 sequence is 15 residues long. Per germline, CDR1 MNHEY and CDR2 SMNVEV (reference sequence). DNA for the CDR3: TGTGCCAGCAGTTTACGCTCAGGGCCGCTATATGGCTACACCTTC. This encodes CASSLRSGPLYGYTF.

The chain links TRBV7-2 to TRBJ2-7; 11 nucleotides line up with TRBD1. The length of the CDR3 is 14 residues. V lost 5 bases to trimming and J lost 5 bases; unmatched junction nucleotides: 5. Germline loops: CDR1 SGHTA, CDR2 FQGNSA. As DNA, the CDR3 is TGTGCCAGCAGCCAAAGGACAGGGGGCCACGAGCAGTACTTC. Protein sequence: CASSQRTGGHEQYF.

The gene calls are TRBV19 and TRBJ1-2, with 8 positions matching TRBD1. Per the germline V gene, CDR1 is LNHDA and CDR2 is SQIVND (reference sequence). This CDR3 is 15 amino acids long. V lost 3 bases to trimming and J lost 1 base; unmatched junction nucleotides: 4. CDR3 sequence reads: CASSIGTGLNYGYTF. The CDR3 region has the DNA TGTGCCAGTAGTATCGGGACAGGCCTTAACTATGGCTACACCTTC.

V usage is TRBV3-1 (or the pseudogene TRBV3-2) and J usage is TRBJ2-1, with TRBD2 identical over 15 bases. V shed 5 bases and J 8 bases; nucleotides not matched to a gene: 10. The CDR3 consists of 17 residues. Germline CDR1 reads LGHDT; CDR2 reads YNNKEL (reference sequence). The CDR3 here is CASSYMGLAGGSDEQFF. In nucleotides, the CDR3 is TGTGCCAGCAGCTATATGGGACTAGCGGGGGGATCGGATGAGCAGTTCTTC.

V and J are TRBV19 and TRBJ2-5, with 10 bases matching TRBD2. V lost 6 bases to trimming and J lost 2 bases; unmatched junction nucleotides: 0. This CDR3 has 13 residues. CDR1 LNHDA and CDR2 SQIVND come from the germline V gene (reference sequence). The CDR3, as DNA: TGTGCCAGTAGACTAGCGGGGCAAGAGACCCAGTACTTC. Translation: CASRLAGQETQYF.

This clone was recorded only once. The chain employs TRBV10-3 and TRBJ1-1; no clear D gene. This CDR3 spans 12 amino acids. Germline loops: CDR1 ENHRY, CDR2 SYGVKD. The germline V and J ends were trimmed by 3 bases and 6 bases, with 8 bases remaining between them. The CDR3 loop is CAISDGVAEAFF. CDR3 sequence (DNA): TGTGCCATCAGTGACGGGGTAGCTGAAGCTTTCTTT.

This chain connects TRBV4-1 to TRBJ1-2; 9 bases map to TRBD1. V lost 0 bases and J lost 0; bases outside the gene matches: 17. The CDR3 is 21 residues long. Germline V gene sequence: CDR1 MGHRA, CDR2 YSYEKL. The CDR3 loop is CASSQDWGVGTGMGANYGYTF. The DNA of the CDR3 is TGCGCCAGCAGCCAAGATTGGGGTGTGGGGACAGGGATGGGGGCTAACTATGGCTACACCTTC.

This chain links TRBV3-1 (or the pseudogene TRBV3-2) with TRBJ2-1; tentative D call: TRBD1 (7 bases). Germline-derived CDR1 and CDR2 are LGHDT and YNNKEL (reference sequence). V was trimmed by 0 bases and J by 11 bases, leaving 23 bases between them. This CDR3 region has 17 residues. CDR3 protein: CASSQDLTAGGKIKQFF. The CDR3 nucleotides are TGTGCCAGCAGCCAAGATCTAACGGCAGGGGGGAAAATAAAGCAGTTCTTC.